Listed below are T cell receptor beta chains from one sample, sequenced in a study of blood T cell repertoires in COVID-19. Sequencing was performed with immunoSEQ multiplex PCR; in TCRdb, only in-frame clones are kept and a portion is missing. Of 200,000 to 250,000 clones listed, around 82% are singletons. Sequenced: peripheral blood. These receptors all stem from a man aged 50-59 years with active or convalescent COVID-19. Both conserved end residues are part of each CDR3. A D gene is named only where the DNA matches it firmly. For some rows the clone size is stated as once, few or many, or as a class when expanded; others skip it.

>TRBJ1-1|few|-|TRBV12-3/TRBV12-4
CASSLAGEAEAFF
TGTGCCAGCAGTTTAGCGGGGGAGGCTGAAGCTTTCTTT
>TRBJ1-5|-|-|TRBV13
CASSSARGLGNQPQHF
TGTGCCAGCAGCTCCGCGAGGGGACTGGGCAATCAGCCCCAGCATTTT
>TRBJ1-2|-|TRBD1|TRBV7-9
CASSSRDSNYGYTF
TGTGCCAGCAGCTCCCGGGACAGTAACTATGGCTACACCTTC
>TRBJ2-3|-|TRBD2|TRBV18
CASSPGPGTASGGLGDTQYF
TGTGCCAGCTCACCAGGACCGGGCACGGCGAGCGGGGGCCTAGGGGATACGCAGTATTTT
>TRBJ2-5|-|TRBD2|TRBV18
CASSPAAGGLRETQYF
TGTGCCAGCTCCCCGGCCGCGGGGGGATTGCGGGAGACCCAGTACTTC
>TRBJ1-3|-|-|TRBV7-2
CASSLEAVFGNTIYF
TGTGCCAGCAGCTTAGAAGCGGTTTTTGGAAACACCATATATTTT
>TRBJ2-2|few|-|TRBV7-2
CASSFMAGASNTGELFF
TGTGCCAGCAGCTTTATGGCAGGGGCATCCAACACCGGGGAGCTGTTTTTT
>TRBJ1-2|-|-|TRBV5-4
CASSLGSSPDSPYGYTF
TGTGCCAGCAGCTTGGGATCAAGTCCGGACTCCCCCTATGGCTACACCTTC
>TRBJ1-6|-|-|TRBV12-3/TRBV12-4
CATRGGGGSPLHF
TGTGCCACCCGAGGGGGTGGGGGTTCACCCCTCCACTTT
>TRBJ1-5|-|-|TRBV19
CASRRGYQPQHF
TGTGCCAGTAGACGAGGGTACCAGCCCCAGCATTTT
>TRBJ2-7|-|TRBD2|TRBV28
CASSPDLGSGGDLRAYEQYF
TGTGCCAGCAGTCCGGACCTCGGCAGTGGGGGGGATCTGCGGGCCTACGAGCAGTACTTC
>TRBJ2-1|-|TRBD2|TRBV11-2
CASSFSGEKYNEQFF
TGTGCCAGCAGCTTTAGCGGGGAGAAATACAATGAGCAGTTCTTC
>TRBJ1-2|-|TRBD1|TRBV19
CASSGQGYGYTF
TGTGCCAGTAGCGGACAGGGCTATGGCTACACCTTC
>TRBJ1-2|-|TRBD1|TRBV19
CASSTPGQGAAYGYTF
TGTGCCAGTAGTACGCCCGGACAGGGGGCGGCCTATGGCTACACCTTC
>TRBJ1-1|-|TRBD1|TRBV5-4
CASSPGQGVTEAFF
TGTGCCAGCAGCCCTGGACAGGGTGTCACTGAAGCTTTCTTT
>TRBJ1-1|few|-|TRBV10-2
CASSALRTIAEAFF
TGCGCCAGCAGTGCCCTGCGGACTATTGCTGAAGCTTTCTTT
>TRBJ2-4|once|TRBD2|TRBV19
CASSIGGGRQAKNIQYF
TGTGCCAGTAGTATAGGCGGCGGGAGGCAAGCCAAAAACATTCAGTACTTC
>TRBJ2-7|-|TRBD2|TRBV11-2
CASRESGLAGVIEQYF
TGTGCCAGCAGGGAATCGGGACTAGCGGGAGTAATCGAGCAGTACTTC
>TRBJ2-5|-|-|TRBV18
CASSPPEGAGETQYF
TGTGCCAGCTCACCTCCGGAGGGCGCGGGGGAGACCCAGTACTTC
>TRBJ2-7|-|TRBD1|TRBV5-4
CASSAGTGTYEQYF
TGTGCCAGCAGCGCGGGGACAGGGACCTACGAGCAGTACTTC